Shown below are 18 T cell receptor beta chains from a single sample sequenced in a study of technical replicates of blood from a few donors. TCRdb's copy holds only in-frame clones and misses some; the assay was immunoSEQ multiplex PCR. This sample has fewer than 65,000 clones, with about 86% found just once. The sequencing sample was made of PBMCs. These receptors were taken from a human donor in good health. Some clones in this sample may be carry-over from other donors' samples.

The chain uses TRBV6-5 and TRBJ2-5, with D perhaps TRBD1 (5 bases). CDR1 is MNHEY, CDR2 SVGAGI, per germline. The CDR3 length is 13 residues. V shed 6 bases and J shed 5 bases, with 13 bases lying between them. The CDR3 DNA is TGTGCCAGCAGCCACCGGAAGGGGGAGACCCAGTACTTC. Translating it yields CASSHRKGETQYF.

The V call is TRBV19, the J call TRBJ1-5; D is undetermined. V was clipped by 4 bases and J by 7 bases, with 11 bases between them. Germline V CDR1 and CDR2: LNHDA, SQIVND (reference sequence). There are 13 residues in the CDR3. The CDR3 coding sequence is TGTGCCAGTAGTACTATATTGGGCCAGCCCCAGCATTTT. As protein: CASSTILGQPQHF. Variable domain in full (rest from reference TRBV19 and TRBJ1-5): DGGITQSPKYLFRKEGQNVTLSCEQNLNHDAMYWYRQDPGQGLRLIYYSQIVNDFQKGDIAEGYSVSREKKESFPLTVTSAQKNPTAFYLCASSTILGQPQHFGDGTRLSIL.

The chain is built from TRBV7-8 and TRBJ1-2, with 7 bases that match TRBD1. The CDR3 sequence is 19 residues long. V was pared by 0 bases and J by 1 base, with 14 bases of the junction left unmatched. From germline, CDR1 is SGHVS and CDR2 FQNEAQ. The CDR3 here is CASSLALVWGDRSNYGYTF. The CDR3 DNA sequence: TGTGCCAGCAGCTTAGCGTTGGTGTGGGGGGACAGAAGTAACTATGGCTACACCTTC. Drawing the rest from reference TRBV7-8 and TRBJ1-2, the complete variable domain is GAGVSQSPRYKVAKRGQDVALRCDPISGHVSLFWYQQALGQGPEFLTYFQNEAQLDKSGLPSDRFFAERPEGSVSTLKIQRTQQEDSAVYLCASSLALVWGDRSNYGYTFGSGTRLTVV.

V is TRBV7-3 and J is TRBJ2-7, with D possibly matching TRBD2 (6 bases). The tail of the sequence fits TRBJ2-1 better, so the J call may be wrong. Germline assignment: CDR1 SGHTA and CDR2 FQGTGA. The length of the CDR3 is 16 residues. The CDR3 DNA sequence: TGTGCCAGCAGCCAAGAATCGGGGGTCTCCTACAATGAGCAGTTCTTC. Protein sequence: CASSQESGVSYNEQFF.

The chain carries TRBV11-2 and TRBJ2-3, with D perhaps matching TRBD2 (6 bases). V shed 4 bases and J shed 9 bases, with 20 bases lying between them. Germline V gene lookup returns CDR1 SGHAT and CDR2 FQNNGV. The CDR3 is 15 residues long. The CDR3 loop reads CASSSPGLARATQYF. As DNA, the CDR3 is TGTGCCAGCAGCTCCCCTGGGCTAGCGAGGGCCACGCAGTATTTT.

J is TRBJ1-4 and V is TRBV25-1; D is uncertain. The V gene's germline CDR1 is MGHDK and CDR2 SYGVNS. Trimming shortened V by 6 bases and J by 3 bases, and 14 bases separated the two germline ends. This CDR3 contains 15 residues. In DNA, the CDR3 is TGTGCCAGCAGCGAACTAGAGCCAGCTAATGAAAAACTGTTTTTT. It specifies CASSELEPANEKLFF. The full variable domain, rest sourced from reference TRBV25-1 and TRBJ1-4, is EADIYQTPRYLVIGTGKKITLECSQTMGHDKMYWYQQDPGMELHLIHYSYGVNSTEKGDLSSESTVSRIRTEHFPLTLESARPSHTSQYLCASSELEPANEKLFFGSGTQLSVL.

The V gene is TRBV5-1, the J gene TRBJ2-4, with D tentatively TRBD2 (5 bases). V lost 2 bases and J lost 0, with 12 bases in between. Germline lookup yields CDR1 SGHRS and CDR2 YFSETQ. This CDR3 region has 16 residues. CDR3 loop: CASSLTAALAKNIQYF. The CDR3 bases are TGCGCCAGCAGCTTAACAGCGGCCCTAGCCAAAAACATTCAGTACTTC.

The chain has TRBV5-1 and TRBJ1-2; TRBD1 matches at 8 bases. The CDR3 is 15 amino acids. CDR1 is SGHRS and CDR2 is YFSETQ in the germline V gene. J gave up 6 bases and V 4 bases, and 11 bases lay outside the gene matches. In nucleotides, the CDR3 is TGCGCCAGCAGCCACAGGGGGGGTTCGGGTGATGGCTACACCTTC. Translation gives CASSHRGGSGDGYTF. The whole variable domain, filled in from reference TRBV5-1 and TRBJ1-2, reads KAGVTQTPRYLIKTRGQQVTLSCSPISGHRSVSWYQQTPGQGLQFLFEYFSETQRNKGNFPGRFSGRQFSNSRSEMNVSTLELGDSALYLCASSHRGGSGDGYTFGSGTRLTVV.

A few counts support this clone. The genes are TRBV2 and TRBJ2-1; 9 bases are a match to TRBD1. The junction had 15 bases not matched to a gene; V was cut back by 2 bases and J by 4 bases. Germline loops: CDR1 SNHLY, CDR2 FYNNEI. CDR3 length: 19 amino acids. The CDR3 DNA reads as TGTGCCAGCAGTGAATGGTACCCGGGACAGGGACGGATTTACAATGAGCAGTTCTTC. This encodes CASSEWYPGQGRIYNEQFF. Supplemented by reference TRBV2 and TRBJ2-1, the full variable domain reads EPEVTQTPSHQVTQMGQEVILRCVPISNHLYFYWYRQILGQKVEFLVSFYNNEISEKSEIFDDQFSVERPDGSNFTLKIRSTKLEDSAMYFCASSEWYPGQGRIYNEQFFGPGTRLTVL.

The J gene is TRBJ1-2, the V gene TRBV10-3; tentatively, D is TRBD1 (6 bases). Trimming cost V 7 bases and J 4 bases, with 13 bases left between them. Germline values: CDR1 ENHRY, CDR2 SYGVKD. The CDR3 has 13 amino acids. The CDR3 coding sequence is TGTGCCATCACTAAGACAGGAGGCTATGGCTACACCTTC. Translating it yields CAITKTGGYGYTF.

This chain joins TRBV10-3 and TRBJ1-1; 10 bases line up with TRBD1. The CDR3 is 14 residues long. J gave up 11 bases and V 4 bases, and 10 bases lay outside the gene matches. Per the germline V gene, CDR1 is ENHRY and CDR2 is SYGVKD. The CDR3 protein is CAISGDRGALQAFF. In DNA, the CDR3 is TGTGCCATCAGTGGGGACAGGGGCGCGCTCCAGGCTTTCTTT.

The chain carries TRBV11-2 and TRBJ2-5, with 7 bases that match TRBD2. This CDR3 region has 13 residues. Germline loops: CDR1 SGHAT, CDR2 FQNNGV. V was pared by 4 bases and J by 2 bases, with 1 base of the junction left unmatched. CDR3 sequence (DNA): TGTGCCAGCAGCTCGGGACTACAAGAGACCCAGTACTTC. Translating it yields CASSSGLQETQYF.

The chain employs TRBV4-3 and TRBJ2-1; TRBD2 agrees at 12 bases. This CDR3 region has 16 residues. The germline CDR1 and CDR2 sequences are LGHNA and YSLEER. Trimming removed 4 bases from V and 8 bases from J; junction bases left unmatched: 9. CDR3 region: CASSREGLAGADEQFF. Written as DNA, the CDR3 is TGCGCCAGCAGCCGAGAGGGACTAGCGGGCGCGGATGAGCAGTTCTTC.

This clone has only one observation. V and J are TRBV6-6 and TRBJ1-5, with D possibly matching TRBD1 (6 bases). V gave up 0 bases and J gave up 7 bases, with 13 bases separating them. This CDR3 has 15 amino acids. Germline CDR1 MNHNY, CDR2 SVGAGI (reference sequence). The DNA of the CDR3 is TGTGCCAGCAGTTACTCGGCGAAGGGGGTCCAGCCCCAGCATTTT. It translates to CASSYSAKGVQPQHF.

V is TRBV6-5 and J is TRBJ2-1; D not resolved. CDR1 is MNHEY and CDR2 is SVGAGI in the germline V gene. The CDR3 consists of 13 residues. V lost 3 bases and J 7 bases, leaving 10 bases between the germline ends. This chain's CDR3 is CASSYRAKNEQFF. For the CDR3, the DNA is TGTGCCAGCAGTTATAGAGCCAAAAATGAGCAGTTCTTC.

V and J are TRBV18 and TRBJ2-5; 7 positions agree with TRBD1. The J segment lost 2 bases and the V segment lost 5 bases, leaving 5 bases of the junction unmatched. CDR1 and CDR2 from the germline V gene are KGHSH and LQKENI. The CDR3 is 14 residues long. The DNA for the CDR3 is TGTGCCAGCTCAGGGACAGCAAGTCAAGAGACCCAGTACTTC. This gives the protein CASSGTASQETQYF.

V usage is TRBV19 and J usage is TRBJ1-5; D not certain. Germline assignment: CDR1 LNHDA and CDR2 SQIVND (reference sequence). The CDR3 sequence is 12 residues long. Trimming took off 2 bases at V and 7 bases at J, with 6 bases between the two ends. The CDR3 here is CASSIPRQPQHF. As DNA, the CDR3 is TGTGCCAGTAGTATACCGCGGCAGCCCCAGCATTTT.

This chain uses TRBV2 with TRBJ1-1; the D is unclear. Trimming shortened V by 3 bases and J by 7 bases, and 6 bases separated the two germline ends. The germline CDR1 and CDR2 sequences are SNHLY and FYNNEI. The length of the CDR3 is 11 residues. The CDR3 sequence is CASSEADEAFF. The CDR3 DNA reads as TGTGCCAGCAGTGAGGCAGATGAAGCTTTCTTT.